These T cell receptor beta chains were read from a single sample in a study of T cell responses to AZD1222 COVID-19 vaccine. TCRdb's table, derived via immunoSEQ multiplex PCR, lists solely in-frame clones and lacks some. Among 140,000 or so clones listed, 88% were seen once. The material was peripheral blood, obtained on day 0 of AZD1222 vaccination. The receptor source for this set is an adult in good health. The CDR3 runs from the conserved cysteine through the conserved F or W. Fields, in order: V gene, J gene, D gene, clone size, CDR3 protein, CDR3 DNA. A D gene is named only where the DNA matches it firmly. Clone size is shown for a subset of rows, as once, few, many or a class of expanded clone.

TRBV4-2	TRBJ2-7	TRBD1	NA	CASSQGQGAIEQYF	TGTGCCAGCAGCCAGGGACAGGGGGCAATCGAGCAGTACTTC
TRBV14	TRBJ1-3	TRBD1	NA	CASSQVRVTGERNTIYF	TGTGCCAGCAGCCAAGTGCGGGTGACAGGGGAAAGAAACACCATATATTTT
TRBV30	TRBJ1-2	NA	NA	CAWRTNYGYTF	TGTGCCTGGAGGACTAACTATGGCTACACCTTC
TRBV5-4	TRBJ2-7	NA	NA	CASSNGYEQYF	TGTGCCAGCAGCAATGGCTACGAGCAGTACTTC
TRBV29-1	TRBJ1-1	NA	NA	CSVLGQGVAEAFF	TGCAGCGTTCTAGGGCAGGGTGTGGCTGAAGCTTTCTTT
TRBV24-1	TRBJ2-1	TRBD2	once	CATSDFGGSVCWFF	TGTGCCACCAGTGATTTTGGCGGGAGTGTGTGCTGGTTCTTC
TRBV4-3	TRBJ2-7	TRBD2	once	CASSLAAGAYEQYF	TGCGCCAGCAGCCTAGCGGCGGGAGCCTACGAGCAGTACTTC
TRBV6-4	TRBJ2-3	NA	medium-sized	CASSEEGAGGDTQYF	TGTGCCAGCAGTGAGGAAGGGGCTGGCGGGGATACGCAGTATTTT
TRBV6-6	TRBJ2-2	TRBD1	NA	CASSYGTDTGELFF	TGTGCCAGCAGTTACGGGACAGACACCGGGGAGCTGTTTTTT
TRBV6-5	TRBJ2-3	NA	NA	CASSYHTRRDTQYF	TGTGCCAGCAGTTACCATACGAGGAGAGATACGCAGTATTTT
TRBV29-1	TRBJ1-1	NA	NA	CSVDWGEAFF	TGCAGCGTTGACTGGGGTGAAGCTTTCTTT
TRBV2	TRBJ1-5	NA	few	CASGRSQPQHF	TGTGCCAGCGGACGCAGTCAGCCCCAGCATTTT
TRBV6-5	TRBJ1-3	NA	NA	CASGNNGNTIYF	TGTGCCAGCGGCAATAATGGAAACACCATATATTTT
TRBV11-2	TRBJ2-7	TRBD1	NA	CASAGGWGQRSYEQYF	TGTGCCAGCGCAGGAGGATGGGGACAGAGGTCCTACGAGCAGTACTTC
TRBV7-8	TRBJ1-5	NA	NA	CASSLGGTDHTSNQPQHF	TGTGCCAGCAGCTTAGGGGGGACCGACCATACTAGCAATCAGCCCCAGCATTTT
TRBV6-4	TRBJ2-2	NA	few	CASSDRGNTGELFF	TGTGCCAGCAGTGACAGGGGCAACACCGGGGAGCTGTTTTTT
TRBV30	TRBJ2-5	NA	few	CAWSPPRRAKETQYF	TGTGCCTGGAGCCCCCCCCGTAGGGCGAAGGAGACCCAGTACTTC
TRBV10-3	TRBJ2-5	NA	NA	CAISKNPGIGETQYF	TGTGCCATCAGTAAAAACCCCGGGATAGGGGAGACCCAGTACTTC
TRBV28	TRBJ1-2	NA	few	CASSFDDYGYTF	TGTGCCAGCAGTTTTGACGATTATGGCTACACCTTC
TRBV3-1/TRBV3-2	TRBJ1-5	NA	NA	CASSRGDQPQHF	TGTGCCAGCAGCCGGGGAGATCAGCCCCAGCATTTT
TRBV9	TRBJ2-1	NA	NA	CASSLRGFGYNEQFF	TGTGCCAGCAGCCTGAGGGGGTTTGGCTACAATGAGCAGTTCTTC
TRBV6-6	TRBJ2-7	TRBD1	NA	CASSFPQGQTYEQYF	TGTGCCAGCAGTTTCCCACAGGGACAGACCTACGAGCAGTACTTC
TRBV23-1	TRBJ2-1	TRBD1	NA	CASGKNRGHSYNEQFF	TGCGCCAGCGGAAAAAACAGGGGTCACTCCTACAATGAGCAGTTCTTC
TRBV4-2	TRBJ2-1	TRBD2	once	CASSLAGGGNEQFF	TGTGCCAGCAGCCTAGCGGGAGGCGGCAATGAGCAGTTCTTC
TRBV6-5	TRBJ2-1	TRBD1	few	CASSPRTGKINEQFF	TGTGCCAGCAGCCCCCGGACAGGTAAAATCAATGAGCAGTTCTTC
TRBV12-5	TRBJ1-2	NA	NA	CASGTGPGYGYTF	TGTGCTAGTGGTACCGGACCGGGATATGGCTACACCTTC
TRBV4-1	TRBJ2-7	TRBD2	NA	CASSPLAGVMSVYEQYF	TGCGCCAGCAGCCCTTTAGCGGGAGTGATGTCGGTGTACGAGCAGTACTTC
TRBV10-3	TRBJ1-1	NA	NA	CAARQGDTEAFF	TGTGCTGCCAGGCAGGGAGACACTGAAGCTTTCTTT